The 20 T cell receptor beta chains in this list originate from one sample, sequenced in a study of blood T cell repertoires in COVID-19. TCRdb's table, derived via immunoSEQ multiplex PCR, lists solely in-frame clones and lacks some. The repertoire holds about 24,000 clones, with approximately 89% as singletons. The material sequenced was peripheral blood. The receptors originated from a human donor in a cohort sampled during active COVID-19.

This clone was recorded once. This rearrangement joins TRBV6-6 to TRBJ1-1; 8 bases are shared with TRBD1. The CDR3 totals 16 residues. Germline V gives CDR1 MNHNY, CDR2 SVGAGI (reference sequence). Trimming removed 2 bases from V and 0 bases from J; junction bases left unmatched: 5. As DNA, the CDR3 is TGTGCCAGCAGTTACCCCAGACAGGGGTTGAACACTGAAGCTTTCTTT. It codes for CASSYPRQGLNTEAFF.

The CDR3 sequence is CASSRDRNYGYTF. CDR3 DNA: TGTGCCAGCAGTAGGGACAGAAACTATGGCTACACCTTC. The chain has TRBV12-3 or TRBV12-4 and TRBJ1-2; 7 nucleotides align to TRBD1. V shed 5 bases and J 2 bases; nucleotides not matched to a gene: 2. This CDR3 is built from 13 residues.

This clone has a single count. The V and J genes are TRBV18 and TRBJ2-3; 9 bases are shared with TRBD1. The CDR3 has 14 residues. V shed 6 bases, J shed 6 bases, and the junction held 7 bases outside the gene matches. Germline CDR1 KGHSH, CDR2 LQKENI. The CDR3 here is CASSPDRGDDTQYF. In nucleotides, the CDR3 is TGTGCCAGCTCCCCCGACAGGGGGGATGATACGCAGTATTTT. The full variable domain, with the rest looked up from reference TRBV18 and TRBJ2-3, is NAGVMQNPRHLVRRRGQEARLRCSPMKGHSHVYWYRQLPEEGLKFMVYLQKENIIDESGMPKERFSAEFPKEGPSILRIQQVVRGDSAAYFCASSPDRGDDTQYFGPGTRLTVL.

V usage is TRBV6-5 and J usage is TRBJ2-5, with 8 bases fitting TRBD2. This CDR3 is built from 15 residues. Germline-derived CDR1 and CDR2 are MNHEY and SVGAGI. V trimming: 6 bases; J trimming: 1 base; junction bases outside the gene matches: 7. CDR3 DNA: TGTGCCAGCAGCCAAGCGGGAGCTTTCCAAGAGACCCAGTACTTC. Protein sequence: CASSQAGAFQETQYF.

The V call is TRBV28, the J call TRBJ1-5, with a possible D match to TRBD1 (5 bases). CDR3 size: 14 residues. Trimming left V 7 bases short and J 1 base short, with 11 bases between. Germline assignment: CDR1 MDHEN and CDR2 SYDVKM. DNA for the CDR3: TGTGCCAGCATCCCCGGGGGAAGCAATCAGCCCCAGCATTTT. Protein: CASIPGGSNQPQHF. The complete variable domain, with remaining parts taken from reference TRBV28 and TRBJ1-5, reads DVKVTQSSRYLVKRTGEKVFLECVQDMDHENMFWYRQDPGLGLRLIYFSYDVKMKEKGDIPEGYSVSREKKERFSLILESASTNQTSMYLCASIPGGSNQPQHFGDGTRLSIL.

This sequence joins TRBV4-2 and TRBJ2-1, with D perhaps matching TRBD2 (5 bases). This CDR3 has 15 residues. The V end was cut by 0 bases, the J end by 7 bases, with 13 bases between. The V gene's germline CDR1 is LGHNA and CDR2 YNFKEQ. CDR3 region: CASSQDRLARNEQFF. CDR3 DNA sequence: TGTGCCAGCAGCCAAGATAGGCTAGCTCGGAATGAGCAGTTCTTC.

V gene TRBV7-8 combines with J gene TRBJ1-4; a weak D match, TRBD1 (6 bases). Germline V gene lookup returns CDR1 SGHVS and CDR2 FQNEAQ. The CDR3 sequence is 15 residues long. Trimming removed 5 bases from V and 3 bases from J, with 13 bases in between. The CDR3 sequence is CASSEEGEANEKLFF. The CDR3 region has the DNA TGTGCCAGCAGCGAAGAGGGGGAAGCTAATGAAAAACTGTTTTTT. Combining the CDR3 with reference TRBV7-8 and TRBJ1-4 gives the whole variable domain GAGVSQSPRYKVAKRGQDVALRCDPISGHVSLFWYQQALGQGPEFLTYFQNEAQLDKSGLPSDRFFAERPEGSVSTLKIQRTQQEDSAVYLCASSEEGEANEKLFFGSGTQLSVL.

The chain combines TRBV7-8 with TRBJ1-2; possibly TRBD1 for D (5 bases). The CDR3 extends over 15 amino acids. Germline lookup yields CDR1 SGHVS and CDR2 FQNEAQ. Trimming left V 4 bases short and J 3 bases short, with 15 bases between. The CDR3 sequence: CASSSNRRGYYGYTF. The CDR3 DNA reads TGTGCCAGCAGCTCCAACCGACGGGGGTACTATGGCTACACCTTC.

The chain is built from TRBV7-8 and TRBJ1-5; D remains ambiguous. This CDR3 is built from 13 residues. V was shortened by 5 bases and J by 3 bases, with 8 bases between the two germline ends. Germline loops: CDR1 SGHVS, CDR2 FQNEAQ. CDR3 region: CASSPEANQPQHF. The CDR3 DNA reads TGTGCCAGCAGCCCGGAGGCCAATCAGCCCCAGCATTTT.

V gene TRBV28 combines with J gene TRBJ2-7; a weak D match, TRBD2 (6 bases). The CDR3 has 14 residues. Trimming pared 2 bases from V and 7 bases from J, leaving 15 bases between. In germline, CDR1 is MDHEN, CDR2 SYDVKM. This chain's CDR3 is CASSLGGGLREQYF. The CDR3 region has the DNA TGTGCCAGCAGTTTAGGAGGAGGGCTCAGGGAGCAGTACTTC.

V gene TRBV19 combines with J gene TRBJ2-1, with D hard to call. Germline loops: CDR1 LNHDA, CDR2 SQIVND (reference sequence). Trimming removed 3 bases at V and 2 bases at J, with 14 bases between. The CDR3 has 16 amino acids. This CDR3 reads CASSMWRRRTYNEQFF. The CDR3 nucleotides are TGTGCCAGTAGTATGTGGCGCAGGCGCACCTACAATGAGCAGTTCTTC.

CDR3 in amino acids: CATSDLDTDTNQPQHF. In DNA, the CDR3 is TGTGCCACCAGTGATTTAGACACCGACACCAATCAGCCCCAGCATTTT. The V call is TRBV24-1, the J call TRBJ1-5, with D hard to call. The CDR3 is made up of 16 amino acids. The germline V and J ends were trimmed by 1 base and 3 bases, with 12 bases remaining between them. Germline V gene sequence: CDR1 KGHDR, CDR2 SFDVKD.

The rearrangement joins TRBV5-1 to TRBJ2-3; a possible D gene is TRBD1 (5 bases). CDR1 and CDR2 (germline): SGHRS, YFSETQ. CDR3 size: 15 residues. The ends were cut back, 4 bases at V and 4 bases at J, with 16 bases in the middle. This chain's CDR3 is CASSTGWQGPDTQYF. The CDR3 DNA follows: TGCGCCAGCAGCACCGGTTGGCAGGGCCCAGATACGCAGTATTTT.

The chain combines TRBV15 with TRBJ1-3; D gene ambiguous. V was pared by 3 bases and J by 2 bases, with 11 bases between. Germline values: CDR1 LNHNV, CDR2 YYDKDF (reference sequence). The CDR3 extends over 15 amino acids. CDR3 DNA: TGTGCCACCAGCAGCCAGGTGTCTGCTGGAAACACCATATATTTT. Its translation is CATSSQVSAGNTIYF.

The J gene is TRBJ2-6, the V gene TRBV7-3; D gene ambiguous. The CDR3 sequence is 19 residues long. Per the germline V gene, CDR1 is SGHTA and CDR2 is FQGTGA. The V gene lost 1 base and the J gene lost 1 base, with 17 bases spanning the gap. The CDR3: CASSLRQVFGKSGANVLTF. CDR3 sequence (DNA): TGTGCCAGCAGCTTAAGGCAGGTCTTTGGAAAATCTGGGGCCAACGTCCTGACTTTC.

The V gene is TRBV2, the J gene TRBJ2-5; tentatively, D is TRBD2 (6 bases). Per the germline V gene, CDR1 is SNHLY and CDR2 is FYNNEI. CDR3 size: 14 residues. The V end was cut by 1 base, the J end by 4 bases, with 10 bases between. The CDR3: CASSEGGGVETQYF. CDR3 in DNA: TGTGCCAGCAGTGAAGGAGGCGGGGTAGAGACCCAGTACTTC.

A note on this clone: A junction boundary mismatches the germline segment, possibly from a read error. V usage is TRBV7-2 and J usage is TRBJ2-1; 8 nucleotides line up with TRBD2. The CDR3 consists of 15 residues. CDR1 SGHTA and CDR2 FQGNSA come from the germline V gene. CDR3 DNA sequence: TGTGCGAGCAACCAGTTTGGACGGGAGGGAAATGAGCAGTTCTTC. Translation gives CASNQFGREGNEQFF. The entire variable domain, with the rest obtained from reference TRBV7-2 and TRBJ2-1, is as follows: GAGVSQSPSNKVTEKGKDVELRCDPISGHTALYWYRQSLGQGLEFLIYFQGNSAPDKSGLPSDRFSAERTGGSVSTLTIQRTQQEDSAVYLCASNQFGREGNEQFFGPGTRLTVL.

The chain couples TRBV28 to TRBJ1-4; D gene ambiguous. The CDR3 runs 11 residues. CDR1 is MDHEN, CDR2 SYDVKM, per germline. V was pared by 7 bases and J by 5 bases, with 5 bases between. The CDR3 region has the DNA TGTGCCAGCACCACAAATGAAAAACTGTTTTTT. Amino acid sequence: CASTTNEKLFF.

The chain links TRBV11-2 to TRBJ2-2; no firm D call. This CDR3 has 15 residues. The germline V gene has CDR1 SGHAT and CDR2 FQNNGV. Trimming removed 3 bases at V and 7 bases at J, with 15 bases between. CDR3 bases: TGTGCCAGCAGCTTCGCCGCCCCCAGGCTCGGGGAGCTGTTTTTT. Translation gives CASSFAAPRLGELFF.

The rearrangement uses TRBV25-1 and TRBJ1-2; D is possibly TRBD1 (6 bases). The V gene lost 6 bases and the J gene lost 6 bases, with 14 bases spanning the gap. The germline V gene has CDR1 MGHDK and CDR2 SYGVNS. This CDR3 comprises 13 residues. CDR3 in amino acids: CASRRTETNGYTF. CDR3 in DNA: TGTGCCAGCAGGAGGACAGAGACGAATGGCTACACCTTC.